These T cell receptor beta chains were read from a single sample in a study of blood T cell repertoires in COVID-19. TCRdb's copy holds only in-frame clones and misses some; the assay was immunoSEQ multiplex PCR. The top ten clones hold 0.9% to 1.2% of a sample with 250,000 to 350,000 clones, approximately 90% of them seen once. Material for sequencing was PBMCs or T cells enriched from blood (not recorded which). The receptors here all came from a woman in her twenties or thirties who had recovered from COVID-19. Both conserved end residues are part of each CDR3. Each record gives: J gene, D gene, V gene, CDR3 protein. The D gene is left open where the match is weak.

TRBJ1-2	TRBD1	TRBV7-2	CASSLGTGDYGYTF
TRBJ2-1	.	TRBV5-1	CASSLGSVEQFF
TRBJ2-5	TRBD1	TRBV2	CATGMDRGRETQYF
TRBJ2-3	TRBD1	TRBV5-6	CASSPGDYRGFTDTQYF
TRBJ2-5	.	TRBV9	CASSGSTDNQETQYF
TRBJ1-3	.	TRBV12-3/TRBV12-4	CASSPRENNIYF
TRBJ2-7	TRBD2	TRBV6-1	CASSEGLAGALIGEQYF
TRBJ2-1	TRBD2	TRBV29-1	CSVDTGLAGYNEQFF
TRBJ2-5	.	TRBV5-6	CASRQTTRGETQYF
TRBJ1-1	TRBD1	TRBV15	CATSSADRYTEAFF
TRBJ1-4	TRBD1	TRBV14	CASSRGTARGEKLFF
TRBJ2-3	TRBD2	TRBV19	CASSIRTSGTDTQYF
TRBJ1-5	.	TRBV19	CASSPNSNQPQHF
TRBJ2-1	TRBD2	TRBV5-1	CASSSWTSGGGRNEQFF
TRBJ1-5	.	TRBV5-6	CASSLITDNSNQPQHF
TRBJ2-5	TRBD2	TRBV5-1	CASSLAKAGGPQETQYF
TRBJ2-4	TRBD2	TRBV28	CASSPTGTRPKNIQYF
TRBJ1-2	.	TRBV5-1	CASSLSGSGNYGYTF
TRBJ1-2	.	TRBV24-1	CATSASEVGIYGYTF
TRBJ1-5	TRBD1	TRBV23-1	CASGRDRQNQPQHF
TRBJ2-1	.	TRBV24-1	CATSALTTDSSYNEQFF
TRBJ2-2	TRBD1	TRBV11-3	CASSLKTGVGTGELFF
TRBJ2-7	.	TRBV10-1	CASSDGQTYEQYF